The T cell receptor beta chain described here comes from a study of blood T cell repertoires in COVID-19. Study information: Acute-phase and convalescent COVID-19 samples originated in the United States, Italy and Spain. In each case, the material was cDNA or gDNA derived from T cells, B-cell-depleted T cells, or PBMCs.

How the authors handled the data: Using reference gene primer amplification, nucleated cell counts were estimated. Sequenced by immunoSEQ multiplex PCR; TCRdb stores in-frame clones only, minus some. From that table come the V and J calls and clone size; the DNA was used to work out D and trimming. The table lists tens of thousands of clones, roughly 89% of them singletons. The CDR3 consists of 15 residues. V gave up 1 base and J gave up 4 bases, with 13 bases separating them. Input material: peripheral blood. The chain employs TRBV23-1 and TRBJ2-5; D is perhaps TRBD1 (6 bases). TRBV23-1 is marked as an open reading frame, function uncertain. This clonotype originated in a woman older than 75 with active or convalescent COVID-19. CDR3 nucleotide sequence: TGCGCCAGCAGTCAATGGGGAAGGGGGAGAGAGACCCAGTACTTC. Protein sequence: CASSQWGRGRETQYF.